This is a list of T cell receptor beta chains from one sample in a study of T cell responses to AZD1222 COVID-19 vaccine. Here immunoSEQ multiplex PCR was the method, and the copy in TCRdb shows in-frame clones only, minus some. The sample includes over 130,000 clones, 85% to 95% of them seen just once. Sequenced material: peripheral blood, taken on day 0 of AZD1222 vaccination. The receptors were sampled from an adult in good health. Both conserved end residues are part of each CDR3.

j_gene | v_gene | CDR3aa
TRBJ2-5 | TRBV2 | CASSEGETQYF
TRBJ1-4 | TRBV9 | CASSVGAGGGIANEKLFF
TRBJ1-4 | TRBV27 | CASSQGGEKLFF
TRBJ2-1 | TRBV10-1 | CASSDPAGQGMEQFF
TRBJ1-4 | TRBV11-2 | CASSSGQGKEKLFF
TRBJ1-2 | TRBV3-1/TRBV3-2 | CASSQDRPVGFLVGYTF
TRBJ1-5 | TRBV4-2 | CASSQDLGDRGRSSNQPQHF
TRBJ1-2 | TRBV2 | CASSGPTWGYTF
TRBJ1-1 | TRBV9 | CASSVTGTFTNEAFF
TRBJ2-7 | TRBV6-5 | CASRDPGTGYEQYF
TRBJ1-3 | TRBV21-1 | CASSKAETGENGNTIYF
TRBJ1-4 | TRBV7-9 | CASSSTGILNEKLFF
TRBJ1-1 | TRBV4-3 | CASSQDGFRAANPGGTEAFF
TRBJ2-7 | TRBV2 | CASSGGLAGIYEQYF
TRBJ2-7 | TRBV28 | CASSPGTGGVYEQYF
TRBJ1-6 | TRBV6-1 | CASSDNQGTNSPLHF
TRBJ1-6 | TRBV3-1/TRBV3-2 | CASSRVGGLLNSPLHF
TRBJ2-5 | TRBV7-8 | CASRSTGTSGGETQYF
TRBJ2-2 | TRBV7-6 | CASSLRMGLANTGELFF
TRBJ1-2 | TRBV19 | CASEGWGEGNYGYTF
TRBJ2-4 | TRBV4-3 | CASSQERAKLAKNIQYF
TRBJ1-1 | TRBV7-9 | CASSSETSEAFF
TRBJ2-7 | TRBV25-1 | CASSEWVGQGEASYEQYF
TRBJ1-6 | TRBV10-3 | CAHKGAENSPLHF
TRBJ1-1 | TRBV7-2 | CASSFGGRNTEAFF
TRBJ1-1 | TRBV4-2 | CASSQDPQGLNTEAFF
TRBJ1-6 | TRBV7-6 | CASSLETAYNSPLHF
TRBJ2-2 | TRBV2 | CASSGSGRGTGELFF
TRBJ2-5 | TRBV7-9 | CASSHKDQETQYF
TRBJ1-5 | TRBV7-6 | CARGYGGGINQPQHF
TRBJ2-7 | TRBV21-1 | CASSKGPLDRIPNEQYF
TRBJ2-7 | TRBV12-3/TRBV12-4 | CASRQGPYEQYF
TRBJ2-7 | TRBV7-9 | CASSRGAGGPFSYEQYF
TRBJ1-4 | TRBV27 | CASSRVIPGATNEKLFF
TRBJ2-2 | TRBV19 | CASSYGGLNTGELFF
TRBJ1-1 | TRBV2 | CASRAEVLNTEAFF
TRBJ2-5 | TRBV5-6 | CASSLATGLETQYF
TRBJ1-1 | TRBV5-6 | CASSLVDGTEAFF
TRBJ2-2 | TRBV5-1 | CASSFTTTGELFF
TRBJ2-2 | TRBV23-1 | CASSHRGDETGELFF
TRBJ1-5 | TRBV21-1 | CASSLLDDEEYSNQPQHF
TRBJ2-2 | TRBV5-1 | CASSFPGQGTGELFF
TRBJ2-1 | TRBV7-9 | CASSPKTAMEQFF
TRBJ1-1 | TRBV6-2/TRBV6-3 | CASSWRGATEAFF
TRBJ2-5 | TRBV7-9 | CASSPGARGSEETQYF
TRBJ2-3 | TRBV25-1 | CAAAAGDTQYF
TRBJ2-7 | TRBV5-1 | CASSSDSRSYEQYF
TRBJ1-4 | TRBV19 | CASSIQWNEKLFF